Shown below are 16 T cell receptor beta chains from a single sample sequenced in a study of Graves' ophthalmopathy and Graves' hyperthyroidism. Transcripts of RNA were the source for amplifying TCR beta CDR3 regions. After a first-round RT-PCR with HTBI primers, a second-round multiplex PCR was run. TCRdb itself ran the multiplex PCR reads through MiXCR, one entry per CDR3 protein. The sample lists 40,000 to 50,000 distinct CDR3 sequences; more than 45% were seen once. Sequencing used peripheral blood. These receptors all stem from an adult man with Graves' ophthalmopathy.

This clonotype has a handful of counts. This sequence joins TRBV10-3 and TRBJ2-7, with 8 bases identical to TRBD1. The CDR3 is 13 amino acids. Trimming took 4 bases from V and 3 from J; bases not matched to a gene: 2. CDR1 and CDR2 (germline): ENHRY, SYGVKD. CDR3 sequence (DNA): TGTGCCATCAGTGGGACAGGGTACTACGAGCAGTACTTC. Its translation is CAISGTGYYEQYF.

Ten or more counts support this clonotype. The chain joins TRBV6-5 to TRBJ1-1, with D uncertain. The CDR3 extends over 14 amino acids. V lost 6 bases to trimming and J lost 1 base, with 12 bases between them. Germline values: CDR1 MNHEY, CDR2 SVGAGI. The DNA for the CDR3 is TGTGCCAGCAGGTCCTCCTGGAAGAACACTGAAGCTTTCTTT. As protein: CASRSSWKNTEAFF.

In its sample, this clonotype was seen many times. The rearrangement uses TRBV7-9 and TRBJ1-5; TRBD1 matches at 7 bases. The CDR3 covers 16 residues. The V and J ends lost 3 bases and 2 bases, in that order; junction bases with no gene match: 7. Germline V gene data show CDR1 as SEHNR and CDR2 as FQNEAQ (reference sequence). DNA for the CDR3: TGTGCCAGCAGCTTCGAAGACAGGGATGGCAATCAGCCCCAGCATTTT. Its protein is CASSFEDRDGNQPQHF.

This clonotype has ten or more counts. The chain carries TRBV5-6 and TRBJ2-7; TRBD1 might be the D (6 bases). This CDR3 has 13 amino acids. Trimming left V 1 base short and J 6 bases short, with 11 bases between. CDR1 SGHDT and CDR2 YYEEEE come from the germline V gene. The CDR3 bases are TGTGCCAGCAGCTTGACAGGGTGGTCCGAGCAGTACTTC. Encoded protein: CASSLTGWSEQYF.

This clonotype was picked up one time. Here the CDR3 omits its conserved ending phenylalanine or tryptophan, so a read error is the likely source. The chain joins TRBV5-1 to TRBJ2-5; 9 bases fit TRBD2. The CDR3 has 17 residues. J gave up 5 bases and V 0 bases, and 11 bases lay outside the gene matches. The germline gives CDR1 SGHRS, CDR2 YFSETQ. The CDR3 protein is CASSLGTGTSLGETQYS. The CDR3 nucleotides read TGCGCCAGCAGCTTGGGGACCGGGACTAGCTTAGGGGAGACCCAGTACAGC.

The rearrangement joins TRBV12-3 or TRBV12-4 to TRBJ1-2; 7 bases map to TRBD1. V lost 5 bases to trimming and J lost 6 bases; unmatched junction nucleotides: 12. The CDR3 loop spans 15 amino acids. The CDR3 here is CASSPSGTVCHGYTF. CDR3 sequence (DNA): TGTGCCAGCAGTCCATCCGGGACAGTTTGCCATGGCTACACCTTC.

The rearrangement links TRBV5-1 to TRBJ1-6; no definite D call. Germline V gene lookup returns CDR1 SGHRS and CDR2 YFSETQ. The V and J ends lost 0 bases and 7 bases respectively, with 14 bases between them. The length of the CDR3 is 16 residues. CDR3 DNA sequence: TGCGCCAGCAGCTTGGGTAGGGCATCGGCAAATTCACCCCTCCACTTT. Residues: CASSLGRASANSPLHF.

V is TRBV4-2 and J is TRBJ2-5; 8 positions match TRBD1. With V trimmed by 5 bases and J by 1 base, 12 bases remained unmatched. Germline loops: CDR1 LGHNA, CDR2 YNFKEQ. CDR3 length equals 17 residues. The CDR3 bases are TGTGCCAGCAGCTGGGAGCAGGGGGCGAGGAGCCAAGAGACCCAGTACTTC. Protein product: CASSWEQGARSQETQYF.

The rearrangement uses TRBV20-1 and TRBJ2-5; D might be TRBD1 (6 bases). Germline V gives CDR1 DFQATT, CDR2 SNEGSKA (reference sequence). The CDR3 covers 14 residues. Between the trimmed V and J ends, which lost 3 bases and 9 bases, there was a span of 20 bases. The CDR3 bases are TGCAGTGCTAGTCCAGGGGATAGCAATCAGCCCCAGTACTTC. It translates to CSASPGDSNQPQYF.

Notes on this clonotype: At one of its ends the junction is not consistent with the germline gene, which may arise from a read error. V gene TRBV9 combines with J gene TRBJ1-6, with D maybe TRBD1 (6 bases). This CDR3 has 16 amino acids. Germline-derived CDR1 and CDR2 are SGDLS and YYNGEE. The CDR3 nucleotides are TGCGCCAGCAGCTTGGCCGCGGCAGGGGATAATTCACCCCTCCACTTT. Its translation: CASSLAAAGDNSPLHF.

This clonotype was counted many times. The V gene is TRBV7-8, the J gene TRBJ2-7; D unresolved. V dropped 2 bases and J dropped 9 bases, with 14 bases sitting between them. From germline, CDR1 is SGHVS and CDR2 FQNEAQ. This CDR3 is 13 amino acids long. The CDR3 sequence: CASSLTSANGQYV. The CDR3 coding sequence is TGTGCCAGCAGCTTAACCAGTGCGAACGGGCAGTACGTC.

Ten or more counts support this clonotype. The genes are TRBV30 and TRBJ2-5, with D perhaps matching TRBD2 (5 bases). CDR1 and CDR2 (germline): GTSNPN, SVGIG (reference sequence). The length of the CDR3 is 15 residues. Trimming took off 4 bases at V and 5 bases at J, with 20 bases between the two ends. In DNA, the CDR3 is TGTGCCTGGACCCCTCGAGGGTTGGCCAGGGAGACCCAGTACTTC. Amino acids: CAWTPRGLARETQYF.

The rearrangement joins TRBV6-4 to TRBJ2-2; tentative D call: TRBD2 (6 bases). Trimming removed 0 bases from V and 2 bases from J, with 7 bases in between. Germline lookup yields CDR1 MRHNA and CDR2 SNTAGT. The CDR3 sequence is 15 residues long. This CDR3 is CASSDSSGNTGELFF. The CDR3 coding sequence is TGTGCCAGCAGTGACTCTAGCGGTAACACCGGGGAGCTGTTTTTT.

Worth noting for this clonotype: The CDR3 does not end in the conserved phenylalanine or tryptophan, so this is likely a read error. The chain uses TRBV5-1 and TRBJ2-5; the D gene is possibly TRBD1 (6 bases). The CDR3 covers 13 residues. Germline V gene sequence: CDR1 SGHRS, CDR2 YFSETQ. The CDR3: CASSSRGQGTQYC. The DNA of the CDR3 is TGTGCCAGCAGCTCTCGGGGACAAGGGACCCAGTACTGC.

This clonotype appeared a single time. The rearrangement links TRBV7-8 to TRBJ1-6; D uncertain. The germline CDR1 and CDR2 sequences are SGHVS and FQNEAQ. The V and J ends lost 5 bases and 0 bases respectively, with 8 bases between them. This CDR3 spans 15 amino acids. The CDR3 is CASSKGSSYNSPLHF. CDR3 nucleotides: TGTGCCAGCAGCAAAGGAAGCTCCTATAATTCACCCCTCCACTTT.

This clonotype was observed many times. The chain links TRBV20-1 to TRBJ1-1; D not certain. The V gene's germline CDR1 is DFQATT and CDR2 SNEGSKA (reference sequence). Trimming cost V 3 bases and J 0 bases, with 17 bases left between them. The CDR3 spans 16 residues. CDR3 residues: CSARVGQVNMNTEAFF. As DNA, the CDR3 is TGCAGTGCTAGGGTTGGGCAGGTGAACATGAACACTGAAGCTTTCTTT.